This T cell receptor (beta chain) was retrieved from a study of T cells in Graves' hyperthyroidism and ophthalmopathy. From approximately 9.3 ml of fresh peripheral blood, PBMCs were isolated. The table lists this clonotype with a few counts. Germline V gene sequence: CDR1 KGHSH, CDR2 LQKENI. V gave up 5 bases and J gave up 4 bases; unmatched junction bases: 9. The CDR3 consists of 15 residues. It was RNA transcripts that yielded the amplified TCR beta CDR3 regions. The primer set for the first-round RT-PCR of the TCR CDR3 was HTBI. MiXCR was run by TCRdb on the multiplex PCR reads, yielding one entry per CDR3 protein. The sample carries hundreds of thousands of distinct CDR3 sequences, just under 25% recorded once.

The clonotype comes from a man aged 45 to 65 with Graves' hyperthyroidism. The J gene is TRBJ2-7, the V gene TRBV18; TRBD1 agrees at 9 bases. Sequenced material: blood. The CDR3 is CASSVPGQGLYEQYF. CDR3 nucleotides: TGTGCCAGCTCAGTTCCGGGACAGGGTTTATACGAGCAGTACTTC.